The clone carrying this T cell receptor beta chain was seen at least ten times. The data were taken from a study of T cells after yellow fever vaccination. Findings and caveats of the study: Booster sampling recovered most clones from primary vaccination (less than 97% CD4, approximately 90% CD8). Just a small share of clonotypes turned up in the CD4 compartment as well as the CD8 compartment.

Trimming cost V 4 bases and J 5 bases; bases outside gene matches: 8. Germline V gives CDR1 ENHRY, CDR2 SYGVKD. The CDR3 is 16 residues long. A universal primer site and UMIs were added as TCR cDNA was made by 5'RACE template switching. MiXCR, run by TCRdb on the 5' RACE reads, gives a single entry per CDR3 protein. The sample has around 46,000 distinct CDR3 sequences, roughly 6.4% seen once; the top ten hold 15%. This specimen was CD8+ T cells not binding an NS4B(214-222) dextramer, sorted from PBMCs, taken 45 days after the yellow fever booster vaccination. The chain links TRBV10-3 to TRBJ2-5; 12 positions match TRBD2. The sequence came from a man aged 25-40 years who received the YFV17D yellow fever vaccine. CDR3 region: CAISGETSGSDETQYF. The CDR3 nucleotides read TGTGCCATCAGTGGGGAGACTAGCGGGAGCGACGAGACCCAGTACTTC.